The 9 T cell receptor beta chains in this list originate from one sample, sequenced in a study of shared clonotypes between healthy human individuals (dated by TCRdb to the early 2020s). For the CD8 naive samples, CD45RO-negative cells were positively selected for CCR7, yielding a CD45RA+CCR7+ population from which TemRA cells were excluded. The protocol used for the library was the immunoSEQ multiplex PCR assay. TCRdb mirrors the immuneACCESS table, restricted to in-frame sequences. Some clones are absent from its copies; in checked studies, under half trace to an unresolved V gene, and the reason for the others is unknown. The sample has about 870,000 clones on record, almost 95% of them singletons. Clones ranked in the top ten supply under 30% of the sample. Sequencing was performed on naive CD8+ T cells sorted from blood. Explained via the paper, the cell subset or site label denotes: CD45RA+CCR7+. These TCRs come from a man aged 25-45 years in good health.

The V gene is TRBV19, the J gene TRBJ1-3; D call uncertain. This CDR3 is 13 amino acids long. Germline V gene sequence: CDR1 LNHDA, CDR2 SQIVND (reference sequence). Trimming shortened V by 4 bases and J by 0 bases, and 4 bases separated the two germline ends. The CDR3 is CASSKISGNTIYF. DNA for the CDR3: TGTGCCAGTAGTAAGATCTCTGGAAACACCATATATTTT.

The chain recombines TRBV4-1 with TRBJ2-7, with 9 bases identical to TRBD1. V lost 1 base and J lost 6; bases outside the gene matches: 10. Germline assignment: CDR1 MGHRA and CDR2 YSYEKL. The CDR3 loop spans 16 amino acids. Here the CDR3 DNA reads TGCGCCAGCAGCCAAGGGTTGGGGACAGGGTTTGTCGAGCAGTACTTC. Residues: CASSQGLGTGFVEQYF.

J is TRBJ2-1 and V is TRBV19; D unresolved. Germline V CDR1 and CDR2: LNHDA, SQIVND (reference sequence). The V gene lost 5 bases and the J gene lost 1 base, with 9 bases spanning the gap. The CDR3 covers 14 residues. CDR3 residues: CASSLGSSYNEQFF. The CDR3 coding sequence is TGTGCCAGTAGTTTAGGATCTTCCTACAATGAGCAGTTCTTC.

The chain recombines TRBV2 with TRBJ2-1, with TRBD1 matching 7 bases. This CDR3 contains 15 residues. The germline CDR1 and CDR2 sequences are SNHLY and FYNNEI. Losses at the gene ends were 1 base for V and 4 bases for J; bases not matched to a gene: 4. CDR3 DNA: TGTGCCAGCAGTGAAGACAGGGGATATTACAATGAGCAGTTCTTC. It codes for CASSEDRGYYNEQFF.

V and J are TRBV14 and TRBJ2-7; D may match TRBD1 or TRBD2 (6 bases each). The V gene lost 0 bases and the J gene lost 3 bases, with 15 bases spanning the gap. This CDR3 is built from 16 residues. Per the germline V gene, CDR1 is SGHDN and CDR2 is FVKESK. The CDR3 sequence: CASSQDRSGGIYEQYF. The CDR3 DNA follows: TGTGCCAGCAGCCAAGATCGATCCGGGGGCATCTACGAGCAGTACTTC.

This clone was detected only a few times. The rearrangement uses TRBV9 and TRBJ2-1; D is uncertain. The CDR3 is 16 amino acids. Germline values: CDR1 SGDLS, CDR2 YYNGEE. V lost 1 base and J 0 bases, leaving 11 bases between the germline ends. The CDR3, as DNA: TGTGCCAGCAGCGTAACCGACTCCCACTCCTACAATGAGCAGTTCTTC. It specifies CASSVTDSHSYNEQFF.

The genes are TRBV15 and TRBJ2-7, with 10 positions matching TRBD1. This CDR3 spans 17 amino acids. V was clipped by 0 bases and J by 5 bases; unmatched bases: 10. The V gene's germline CDR1 is LNHNV and CDR2 YYDKDF (reference sequence). The CDR3 DNA sequence: TGTGCCACCAGCAGAGATTACGGGGACAGGGGCCCCCACGAGCAGTACTTC. Its protein product is CATSRDYGDRGPHEQYF.

This rearrangement joins TRBV27 to TRBJ2-3; D might be TRBD2 (5 bases). The CDR3 spans 16 residues. V lost 2 bases and J lost 0, with 12 bases in between. Germline lookup yields CDR1 MNHEY and CDR2 SMNVEV (reference sequence). The CDR3 spells CASSLISGYSTDTQYF. The CDR3 DNA is TGTGCCAGCAGTTTAATAAGCGGCTATAGCACAGATACGCAGTATTTT.

This chain uses TRBV27 with TRBJ1-2; the match to TRBD1 covers 9 bases. The CDR3 loop spans 15 amino acids. Germline V gives CDR1 MNHEY, CDR2 SMNVEV (reference sequence). J gave up 11 bases and V 7 bases, and 17 bases lay outside the gene matches. The CDR3 spells CASTENPGQGGYYTF. In nucleotides, the CDR3 is TGTGCCAGCACCGAAAACCCGGGACAGGGAGGTTATTACACCTTC.